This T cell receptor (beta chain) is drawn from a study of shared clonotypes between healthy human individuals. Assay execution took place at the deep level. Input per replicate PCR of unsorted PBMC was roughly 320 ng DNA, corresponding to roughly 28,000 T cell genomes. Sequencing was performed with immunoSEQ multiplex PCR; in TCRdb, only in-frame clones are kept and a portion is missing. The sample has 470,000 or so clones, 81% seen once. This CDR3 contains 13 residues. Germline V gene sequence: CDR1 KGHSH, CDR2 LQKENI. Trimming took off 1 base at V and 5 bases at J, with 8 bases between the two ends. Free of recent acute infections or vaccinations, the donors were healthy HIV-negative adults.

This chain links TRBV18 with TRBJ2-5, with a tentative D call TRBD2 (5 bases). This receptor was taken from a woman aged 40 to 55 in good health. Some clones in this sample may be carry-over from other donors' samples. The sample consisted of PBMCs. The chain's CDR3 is CASSPQQRETQYF. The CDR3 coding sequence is TGTGCCAGCTCACCACAGCAGCGGGAGACCCAGTACTTC.